This T cell receptor beta chain was identified in a study of blood T cell repertoires in COVID-19. Overall study: Sites in the United States, Italy and Spain provided acute and convalescent COVID-19 samples. In each case, the material was cDNA or gDNA derived from T cells, B-cell-depleted T cells, or PBMCs.

Germline CDR1 reads SEHNR; CDR2 reads FQNEAQ (reference sequence). The CDR3 totals 11 residues. V shed 5 bases and J 14 bases; nucleotides not matched to a gene: 6. Using immunoSEQ multiplex PCR, the repertoire was profiled, and TCRdb retains in-frame clones only, with some absent. The sample has hundreds of thousands of clones; over 75% are singletons. The sequenced sample consisted of peripheral blood. The chain links TRBV7-9 to TRBJ1-3, with 7 positions matching TRBD1. The TCR originated in a human donor in a cohort sampled during active COVID-19. DNA for the CDR3: TGTGCCAGCAGCCGAGGAGGACAGGTATATTTT. Protein: CASSRGGQVYF.